This T cell receptor (beta chain) was captured by sequencing in a study of cytomegalovirus exposure and HLA in healthy donors. General study findings and limits: V- and J-gene trimming of TCR beta was linked (in a later analysis) to a missense DCLRE1C variant. A few CMV-associated chains proved CMV antigen-specific in vitro.

Germline assignment: CDR1 SGHDT and CDR2 YYEEEE. The CDR3 runs to 13 residues. V lost 2 bases and J 7 bases, leaving 9 bases between the germline ends. Primers included in the PCR were 60 Vbeta and 13 Jbeta primers. Produced via immunoSEQ multiplex PCR; TCRdb's table is partial and in-frame only. The sample consists of more than 100,000 clones, roughly 69% of them appearing once. Note on this clone: Its antigen is currently unknown.

Sequencing input: PBMCs. J is TRBJ2-2 and V is TRBV5-6; D may be TRBD2 (5 bases). The sequence derives from a woman aged 35 to 49 in good health and CMV-seropositive. CDR3 sequence reads: CASSFGVDGELFF. As DNA, the CDR3 is TGTGCCAGCAGCTTCGGGGTGGACGGGGAGCTGTTTTTT.